The TCR beta chain under discussion was sequenced for a study of T-cell reconstitution after alpha-beta-depleted transplantation in children. Unique molecular identifiers were incorporated into the prepared TCRbeta library. Using its own MiXCR run on the PCR reads, TCRdb lists one record per CDR3 protein. Found here are roughly 790,000 distinct CDR3 sequences, around 17% of them singletons; the top ten hold approximately 5%. V lost 1 base to trimming and J lost 8 bases; unmatched junction nucleotides: 9. Germline CDR1 reads LGHDT; CDR2 reads YNNKEL (reference sequence). CDR3 length: 15 amino acids. The study, taken as a whole, reports: Expanded graft clones, several hundred of them, were reportedly the source of alpha-beta T cells about two months after transplant.

This clonotype appeared many times. Its matching antigen is unknown. The chain is built from TRBV3-1 and TRBJ2-7; TRBD2 aligns across 9 bases. The sequenced sample was PBMCs, mostly from graft donor cells, obtained 360 days after TCRalphabeta/CD19-depleted stem cell transplant. This sequence originates from a male patient younger than 18 who had a stem cell transplant for acute lymphoblastic leukemia, so the T cells may come from the graft donor. CDR3 loop: CASSQGTSGQTQQYF. The CDR3 bases are TGTGCCAGCAGCCAAGGCACTAGCGGGCAGACTCAGCAGTACTTC.